Listed below are T cell receptor beta chains from one sample, sequenced in a study of blood T cell repertoires in COVID-19. This table comes from immunoSEQ multiplex PCR, and its TCRdb copy is limited to in-frame clones, with some not included. This table holds hundreds of thousands of clones, 80% to 90% found once. Sequencing used peripheral blood. These receptors were taken from a woman aged 65 to 85 with COVID-19, enrolled during active disease. Each CDR3 is given with its conserved first and last residue. A D gene is named only where the DNA matches it firmly. Clone size appears in some rows only: once, few, many, or a class for an expanded clone.

v_gene	abundance	j_gene	d_gene	CDR3nt	CDR3aa
TRBV29-1	once	TRBJ2-1	TRBD1	TGCAGCGGGCAGGGGGATTTCGGTGAGCAGTTCTTC	CSGQGDFGEQFF
TRBV28	-	TRBJ2-3	-	TGTGCCAGCAGTACCAGACGTTCGACATTCGCAGATACGCAGTATTTT	CASSTRRSTFADTQYF
TRBV11-2	-	TRBJ2-2	TRBD1	TGTGCCAGCAGCGCTTACAGGGGATTAAACACCGGGGAGCTGTTTTTT	CASSAYRGLNTGELFF
TRBV5-1	-	TRBJ2-2	TRBD2	TGCGCCAGCAGCATAAGACTAGCGGGAGGCACCGGGGAGCTGTTTTTT	CASSIRLAGGTGELFF
TRBV10-3	-	TRBJ2-7	-	TGTGCCATCAGTGGATACCGGGACTCAACGTCCTACGAGCAGTACTTC	CAISGYRDSTSYEQYF
TRBV27	-	TRBJ1-6	-	TGTGCCAGCAGTTCCCTCCCACAGGGCTATAATTCACCCCTCCACTTT	CASSSLPQGYNSPLHF
TRBV9	once	TRBJ2-7	-	TGTGCCAGCAGCGTAGACGGCTACGAGCAGTACTTC	CASSVDGYEQYF
TRBV6-1	-	TRBJ2-3	-	TGTGCCAGCAGTGACCCCAACGGGGATACGCAGTATTTT	CASSDPNGDTQYF
TRBV19	-	TRBJ2-5	-	TGTGCCAGTAGTATACCGGCGGTGCAAGAGACCCAGTACTTC	CASSIPAVQETQYF
TRBV19	once	TRBJ1-4	-	TGTGCCAGTAGTATGGGGCAAGGAGAAAAACTGTTTTTT	CASSMGQGEKLFF
TRBV30	-	TRBJ2-7	TRBD1	TGTGCCTGGAGCTGGGACAGTTCCTACGAGCAGTACTTC	CAWSWDSSYEQYF
TRBV7-8	-	TRBJ2-3	TRBD1	TGTGCCAGCAGCTGGACTGGGGGACAGGGGGATACGCAGTATTTT	CASSWTGGQGDTQYF
TRBV21-1	many	TRBJ2-7	-	TGTGCCAGCAGCAAAGTTGAGGGTCCGGGACTAGCGGGAGTAGGATGCGAGCAGTACTTC	CASSKVEGPGLAGVGCEQYF
TRBV11-2	-	TRBJ2-2	-	TGTGCCAGCAGCTTAGGAGGGCCCCCCGGGGAGCTGTTTTTT	CASSLGGPPGELFF
TRBV25-1	-	TRBJ2-1	TRBD1	TGTGCCAGCAGTGACACAGGGGGTTCCTACAATGAGCAGTTCTTC	CASSDTGGSYNEQFF
TRBV5-8	-	TRBJ1-1	-	TGTGCCAGCAGCTTGAAGAGGACTCTCACTGAAGCTTTCTTT	CASSLKRTLTEAFF
TRBV16	-	TRBJ1-5	TRBD1	TGTGCCAGCAGCCGAGCGGGACAGGGGACCGATCAGCCCCAGCATTTT	CASSRAGQGTDQPQHF
TRBV30	-	TRBJ2-2	-	TGTGCCTGGAGTGTACTAGGCAGGGGAACCGGGGAGCTGTTTTTT	CAWSVLGRGTGELFF
TRBV9	-	TRBJ1-2	-	TGTGCCAGCAGCGCCCCAGGACAGCCCAATGGCTACACCTTC	CASSAPGQPNGYTF
TRBV19	-	TRBJ1-5	TRBD1	TGTGCCACCAGAGTAGCGCAGGGGGCGAATCAGCCCCAGCATTTT	CATRVAQGANQPQHF
TRBV5-1	-	TRBJ2-1	TRBD2	TGCGCCAGCAGCCCCTCAAGCGGGACCATGGGACAGCAGTTCTTC	CASSPSSGTMGQQFF
TRBV24-1	-	TRBJ2-2	TRBD2	TGTGCCACCAGTTCTAGCGGCTACGCGAACACCGGGGAGCTGTTTTTT	CATSSSGYANTGELFF
TRBV6-5	-	TRBJ1-2	TRBD1	TGTGCCAGCAGTCGGACAGGGCCCCCCTATGGCTACACCTTC	CASSRTGPPYGYTF
TRBV11-2	-	TRBJ1-6	-	TGTGCCAGCAGCTCTGGAGTCTCGGGACCCCTCCACTTT	CASSSGVSGPLHF
TRBV4-1	-	TRBJ2-1	-	TGCGCCAGCAGCCCAGTTTCCGGGGGGCGGAATGAGCAGTTCTTC	CASSPVSGGRNEQFF
TRBV7-9	-	TRBJ2-6	-	TGTGCCAGCAGCTCCCGGCCCGGGGAGGTCTCTGGGGCCAACGTCCTGACTTTC	CASSSRPGEVSGANVLTF
TRBV29-1	-	TRBJ2-7	TRBD1	TGCAGCTATTGGGACAGTTCCTACGAGCAGTACTTC	CSYWDSSYEQYF
TRBV11-3	-	TRBJ2-1	-	TGTGCCAGCAGCAAAGACAGTGACTACAATGAGCAGTTCTTC	CASSKDSDYNEQFF
TRBV19	-	TRBJ1-2	-	TGTGCCAGTATGGGGCGTTGGTATGGCTACACCTTC	CASMGRWYGYTF
TRBV9	-	TRBJ2-2	TRBD2	TGTGCCAGCAGCGTAGGTATAGGACTAGCGGGAGGGAGAACGAACACCGGGGAGCTGTTTTTT	CASSVGIGLAGGRTNTGELFF
TRBV6-5	-	TRBJ1-1	-	TGTGCCAGCAGCCCGTTACAGGGGAACACTGAAGCTTTCTTT	CASSPLQGNTEAFF
TRBV5-5	-	TRBJ2-6	TRBD2	TGTGCCAGCAGCTTGGCCATTGGGAGGGTGTCTGGGGCCAACGTCCTGACTTTC	CASSLAIGRVSGANVLTF
TRBV5-6	-	TRBJ1-5	-	TGTGCCAGCAGCTTCGGACTGAATCAGCCCCAGCATTTT	CASSFGLNQPQHF
TRBV7-3	-	TRBJ2-6	TRBD1	TGTGCCAGCAGCACCACAGGGGCCGGGGCCAACGTCCTGACTTTC	CASSTTGAGANVLTF
TRBV6-2/TRBV6-3	once	TRBJ2-7	TRBD2	TGTGCCAGCAGTTCCCTGCGGGAGGCCAAAAAAACTACCTACGAGCAGTACTTC	CASSSLREAKKTTYEQYF
TRBV12-3/TRBV12-4	-	TRBJ1-1	-	TGTGCCAGCAGTCCAACAGTCTTTTCTGAAGCTTTCTTT	CASSPTVFSEAFF
TRBV10-3	-	TRBJ1-2	TRBD1	TGTGCCATGAGTCCGGGACAGGGGACACGAGGCTACACCTTC	CAMSPGQGTRGYTF
TRBV20-1	-	TRBJ2-6	-	TGCAGTGCTAGTCTACCTAGGGGTAGGGCCAACGTCCTGACTTTC	CSASLPRGRANVLTF
TRBV4-2	few	TRBJ2-2	-	TGTGCCAGCAGCCTCCGTTCGGTAGCCGGGGGCACCGGGGAGCTGTTTTTT	CASSLRSVAGGTGELFF
TRBV19	-	TRBJ2-5	-	TGTGCCAGTAGTATGAGAGATTGGGGGCGCGTTGAAGAGACCCAGTACTTC	CASSMRDWGRVEETQYF
TRBV9	-	TRBJ2-5	-	TGTGCCAGCAGCGCACGATGGACTGCCCTAGAAGAGACCCAGTACTTC	CASSARWTALEETQYF
TRBV3-1/TRBV3-2	-	TRBJ1-4	TRBD1	TGTGCCAGCAGCCAAGTTTTCGGGTCACCAGGGGGCAGTGAAAAACTGTTTTTT	CASSQVFGSPGGSEKLFF
TRBV28	-	TRBJ1-5	TRBD1	TGTGCCAGCAGTTCACCCACAGGGGCTGAGCATTTT	CASSSPTGAEHF
TRBV5-1	-	TRBJ1-1	-	TGCGCCAGCAGCCCAGAGTTCGGCGGGACTGAAGCTTTCTTT	CASSPEFGGTEAFF
TRBV7-9	-	TRBJ1-1	TRBD1	TGTGCCAGCGGCAGACAGGGGAGTGACACTGAAGCTTTCTTT	CASGRQGSDTEAFF
TRBV21-1	-	TRBJ1-2	-	TGTGCCAGCAGCAAGCCTACTAGACAGGGGAGAGGCTACACCTTC	CASSKPTRQGRGYTF
TRBV2	-	TRBJ2-6	TRBD1	TGTGCCAGCATCAAGACAGGGGTCCCAACTGGGGCCAACGTCCTGACTTTC	CASIKTGVPTGANVLTF
TRBV12-2	-	TRBJ2-1	-	TGTGCAAGTCGCTTTAGGATGGGGGACACTCTCTTAAACTACAATGAGCAGTTCTTC	CASRFRMGDTLLNYNEQFF
TRBV28	-	TRBJ1-2	TRBD1	TGTGCCAGCAGATTACAGGGGTCCTATGGCTACACCTTC	CASRLQGSYGYTF
TRBV30	-	TRBJ1-2	-	TGTGCCTGGAGCGAGGGTAACTATGGCTACACCTTC	CAWSEGNYGYTF
TRBV7-9	-	TRBJ1-2	TRBD1	TGTGCCAGCAGCTTATATTCAGGAGGGGGCCGGGATGGCTACACCTTC	CASSLYSGGGRDGYTF
TRBV10-3	few	TRBJ1-2	TRBD1	TGTGCCGCCGGACAGGGAACTAACTATGGCTACACCTTC	CAAGQGTNYGYTF
TRBV13	-	TRBJ1-1	-	TGTGCCAGCAGCTTAACGGTGAACACTGAAGCTTTCTTT	CASSLTVNTEAFF
TRBV18	-	TRBJ2-1	TRBD2	TGTGCCAGCTCACCACCGGCTGCGGGAGGGACTACAGTCCAGTTCTTC	CASSPPAAGGTTVQFF
TRBV4-1	-	TRBJ1-1	-	TGCGCCAGCAGCCAAGATCCTCGTTCAAGGGGGACTGAAGCTTTCTTT	CASSQDPRSRGTEAFF
TRBV9	-	TRBJ2-7	-	TGTGCCAGCCAAAATAGAGGGATACGGGGGGCCCCTCGTTCCTACGAGCAGTACTTC	CASQNRGIRGAPRSYEQYF
TRBV4-1	-	TRBJ2-7	-	TGCGCCAGCAGCCCCCCGGGACACCTTTCCTACGAGCAGTACTTC	CASSPPGHLSYEQYF